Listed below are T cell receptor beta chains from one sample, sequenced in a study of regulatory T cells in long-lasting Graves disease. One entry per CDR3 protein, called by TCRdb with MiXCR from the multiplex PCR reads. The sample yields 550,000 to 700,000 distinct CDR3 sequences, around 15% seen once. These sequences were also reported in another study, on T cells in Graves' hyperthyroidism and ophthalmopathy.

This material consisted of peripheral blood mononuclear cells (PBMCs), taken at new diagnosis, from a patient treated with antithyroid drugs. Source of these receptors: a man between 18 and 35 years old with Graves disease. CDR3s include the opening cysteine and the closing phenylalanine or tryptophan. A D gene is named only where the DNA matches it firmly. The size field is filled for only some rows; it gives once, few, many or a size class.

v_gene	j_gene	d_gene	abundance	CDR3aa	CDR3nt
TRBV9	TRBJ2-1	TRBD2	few	CASSERGTSFYEQFF	TGTGCCAGCAGCGAGCGAGGGACTAGCTTCTATGAGCAGTTCTTC
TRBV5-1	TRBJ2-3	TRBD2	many	CASSVRTSGRSLYTDTQYF	TGCGCCAGCAGCGTCCGGACTAGCGGGAGGTCCCTTTACACAGATACGCAGTATTTT
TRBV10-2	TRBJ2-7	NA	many	CASSPSLTGYLREQYF	TGCGCCAGCAGTCCCTCTCTCACAGGATATCTGAGGGAGCAGTACTTC
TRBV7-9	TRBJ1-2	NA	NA	CANRNRDGYTF	TGTGCCAACAGAAACAGGGATGGCTACACCTTC
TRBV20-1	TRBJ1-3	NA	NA	CSARDSSDSGNTIYF	TGCAGTGCTAGAGACTCCTCGGACAGTGGAAACACCATATATTTT
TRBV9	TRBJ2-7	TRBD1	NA	CASSVSGGQGAYEQYF	TGTGCCAGCAGCGTATCTGGCGGACAGGGGGCATACGAGCAGTACTTC
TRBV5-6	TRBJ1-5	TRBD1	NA	CASSFSGQGDQPQHF	TGTGCCAGCAGCTTCTCGGGACAGGGGGATCAGCCCCAGCATTTT
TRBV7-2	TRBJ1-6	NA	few	CASSLSGGPSPLHF	TGTGCCAGCAGCCTCAGCGGGGGACCCTCACCCCTCCACTTT
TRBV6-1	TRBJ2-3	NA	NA	CASTGGAGDPDTQYF	TGTGCCAGCACCGGTGGGGCCGGAGACCCAGATACGCAGTATTTT
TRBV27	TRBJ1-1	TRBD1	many	CASSFQGAGWRDTEAFF	TGTGCCAGCAGTTTTCAGGGGGCTGGATGGAGAGACACTGAAGCTTTCTTT
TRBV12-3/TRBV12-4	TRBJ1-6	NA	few	CASNILLPLGGSPLHF	TGTGCCAGCAACATCCTTTTGCCCCTTGGGGGTTCACCCCTCCACTTT
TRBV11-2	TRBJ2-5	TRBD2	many	CASSQEIGREGRETQYF	TGTGCCAGCAGCCAAGAGATAGGGCGGGAGGGGAGGGAGACCCAGTACTTC
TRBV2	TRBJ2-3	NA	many	CASSGPLAGTQYF	TGTGCCAGCAGTGGACCGCTCGCGGGTACGCAGTATTTT
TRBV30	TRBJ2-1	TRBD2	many	CAWRLAGGWTYNEQFF	TGTGCCTGGAGACTAGCGGGAGGTTGGACCTACAATGAGCAGTTCTTC
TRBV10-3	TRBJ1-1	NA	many	CAISEVSLNTEAFF	TGTGCCATCAGTGAGGTCAGCCTGAACACTGAAGCTTTCTTT
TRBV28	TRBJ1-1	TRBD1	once	CAISKGTVLEAFF	TGTGCCATCTCAAAGGGGACAGTTCTTGAAGCTTTCTTT
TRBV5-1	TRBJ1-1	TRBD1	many	CASSRTGVNTEAFF	TGCGCCAGCAGCCGGACAGGGGTGAACACTGAAGCTTTCTTT
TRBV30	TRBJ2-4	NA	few	CAWSVRGTDLAKNIQYF	TGTGCCTGGAGTGTACGTGGAACAGACTTAGCCAAAAACATTCAGTACTTC
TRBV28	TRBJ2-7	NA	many	CASSLSPPGEGTYEQYF	TGTGCCAGCAGTTTATCCCCCCCGGGGGAAGGGACCTACGAGCAGTACTTC
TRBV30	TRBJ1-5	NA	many	CAWSTGYSNQPQHF	TGTGCCTGGTCGACGGGGTATAGCAATCAGCCCCAGCATTTT
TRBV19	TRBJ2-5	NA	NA	CASSARRRGETQYF	TGTGCCAGTTCCGCGCGGAGAAGAGGGGAGACCCAGTACTTC
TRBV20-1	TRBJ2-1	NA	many	CSARFSGGLIWEQFF	TGCAGTGCTAGATTTAGCGGAGGGCTAATTTGGGAGCAGTTCTTC
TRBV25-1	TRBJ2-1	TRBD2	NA	CASSDSGTSGRNEQFF	TGTGCCAGCAGTGATTCGGGGACTAGCGGGAGAAATGAGCAGTTCTTC
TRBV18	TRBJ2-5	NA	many	CASSPPTQETQYF	TGTGCCAGCTCACCGCCAACCCAAGAGACCCAGTACTTC
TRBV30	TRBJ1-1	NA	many	CAWSEYRSPGTEAFF	TGTGCCTGGAGTGAGTATAGATCTCCGGGAACTGAAGCTTTCTTT
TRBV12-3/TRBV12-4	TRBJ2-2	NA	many	CASSLGLGEDTGELFF	TGTGCCAGCAGTTTAGGCCTGGGGGAAGACACCGGGGAGCTGTTTTTT
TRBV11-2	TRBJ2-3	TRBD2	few	CASCRRGSGDTQYF	TGTGCCAGCTGCCGGCGGGGGAGTGGAGATACGCAGTATTTT
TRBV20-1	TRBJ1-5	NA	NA	CSASGPRDGNQPQHF	TGCAGTGCTAGCGGCCCTAGAGACGGCAATCAGCCCCAGCATTTT
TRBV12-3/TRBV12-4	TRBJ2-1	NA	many	CASSSDRGGYNEQFF	TGTGCCAGCAGCTCTGACCGTGGTGGGTACAATGAGCAGTTCTTC
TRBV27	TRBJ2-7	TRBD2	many	CASSTLAGGYEQYF	TGTGCCAGCAGTACTCTAGCGGGAGGGTACGAGCAGTACTTC
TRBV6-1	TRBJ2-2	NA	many	CASSERRANTGELFF	TGTGCCAGCAGTGAACGGCGGGCTAACACCGGGGAGCTGTTTTTT
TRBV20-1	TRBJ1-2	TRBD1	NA	CSARGGTGGASYGYTF	TGCAGTGCTAGAGGAGGGACAGGGGGCGCCTCCTATGGCTACACCTTC
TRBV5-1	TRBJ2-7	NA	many	CASSGGFSEQYF	TGCGCCAGCAGCGGGGGTTTCAGCGAGCAGTACTTC
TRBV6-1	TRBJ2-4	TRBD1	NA	CASSERTGGGKNIQYF	TGTGCCAGCAGTGAGAGGACAGGGGGAGGCAAAAACATTCAGTACTTC
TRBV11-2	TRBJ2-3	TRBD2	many	CASSLDVASGRRPEGDTQYF	TGTGCCAGCAGCTTAGATGTCGCTAGCGGGAGAAGGCCCGAGGGAGATACGCAGTATTTT
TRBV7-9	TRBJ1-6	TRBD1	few	CASSRGQNNSPLHF	TGTGCCAGCAGCCGGGGACAGAATAATTCACCCCTCCACTTT
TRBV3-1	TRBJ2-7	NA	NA	CASSQLRNSHEQYF	TGTGCCAGCAGCCAACTCCGGAACTCCCACGAGCAGTACTTC
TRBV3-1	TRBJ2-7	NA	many	CASSQGLGVEQYF	TGTGCCAGCAGCCAGGGACTGGGGGTCGAGCAGTACTTC
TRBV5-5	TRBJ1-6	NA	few	CASSLGVGGLNSPLHF	TGTGCCAGCAGCTTGGGGGTCGGGGGGTTAAATTCACCCCTCCACTTT
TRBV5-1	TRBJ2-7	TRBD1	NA	CASRISGTGAYEQYF	TGCGCCAGCCGAATCTCCGGGACAGGAGCCTACGAGCAGTACTTC
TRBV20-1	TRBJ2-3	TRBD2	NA	CSAWGLAGSTDTQYF	TGCAGTGCATGGGGACTAGCGGGGAGCACAGATACGCAGTATTTT
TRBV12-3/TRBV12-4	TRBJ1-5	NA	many	CASSPPRPGPQHF	TGTGCCAGCAGTCCCCCCCGGCCCGGGCCCCAGCATTTT
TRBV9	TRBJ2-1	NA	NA	CASSVDQGPYNEQFF	TGTGCCAGCAGCGTAGATCAGGGTCCGTACAATGAGCAGTTCTTC